This T cell receptor (beta chain) was identified during a study of human T cells and chemical hapten exposure. The CDR3 loop spans 17 amino acids. This clonotype occurred a few times. The time point is: patch test 1, 2 weeks after DPC sensitization. Treatment indicated: therapeutic diphenylcyclopropenone sensitization with weekly scalp DPC. TCRdb reprocessed the RACE reads via MiXCR and lists one record per CDR3 protein. The sample holds 300,000 to 350,000 distinct CDR3 sequences, about 7% seen once. Sample: whole blood, taken in connection with sensitization to the hapten diphenylcyclopropenone (DPC). The rearrangement links TRBV21-1 to TRBJ1-5; the DNA was not used to check the table's D call, TRBD1. TRBV21-1 is marked as a pseudogene. This TCR derives from a woman aged 18-35 years with alopecia areata. Some clones in this sample may be carry-over from other donors' samples. The DNA of the CDR3 is TGTGCCAGCAGCAAAGAAAGTCTTTCCGGGGGGAATCAGCCCCAGCATTTT. Translation: CASSKESLSGGNQPQHF.